Shown below are 25 T cell receptor beta chains from a single sample sequenced in a study of post-analysis software for immune sequencing data. Study-wide results and caveats: Five TRBV segments were significantly more frequent in patients than in controls. TRBV5-6, TRBV5-1 and TRBV20-1 were among these segments.

Unique-molecular-identifier-tagged TCR beta cDNA libraries were used. TCRdb processed the PCR reads anew with MiXCR; each CDR3 protein has one entry. The sample lists roughly 620,000 distinct CDR3 sequences, around 40% occurring once. Their antigen targets remain unknown. The sequenced material came from blood. All receptors come from a girl aged 10 to 17 with multiple sclerosis.

This clonotype turned up a few times. The V and J genes are TRBV6-6 and TRBJ1-1; 7 nucleotides line up with TRBD1. Germline assignment: CDR1 MNHNY and CDR2 SVGAGI (reference sequence). CDR3 length equals 15 residues. V lost 2 bases, J lost 1 base, and 4 bases stayed unmatched. In DNA, the CDR3 is TGTGCCAGCAGTTACCCCGACAGGGCGAACACTGAAGCTTTCTTT. This translates into CASSYPDRANTEAFF.

This clonotype was seen just once. This chain links TRBV11-2 with TRBJ1-1; 8 bases are shared with TRBD1. CDR1 is SGHAT, CDR2 FQNNGV, per germline. With V trimmed by 3 bases and J by 4 bases, 4 bases remained unmatched. The CDR3 spans 14 residues. The CDR3 DNA is TGTGCCAGCAGCTTCAGGGGGCGCATCACTGAAGCTTTCTTT. Residues: CASSFRGRITEAFF.

With respect to this clonotype: A single base separates this from a much larger clone, so it may be a read error. This chain joins TRBV7-9 and TRBJ1-1; D gene unclear. The CDR3 spans 13 residues. V lost 1 base to trimming and J lost 4 bases, with 7 bases between them. The germline V gene has CDR1 SEHNR and CDR2 FQNEAQ (reference sequence). The CDR3 loop reads CASSLEESTEAFF. In DNA, the CDR3 is TGTGCCAGCAGCTTAGAGGAGAGCACTGAAGCTTTCTTT.

V is TRBV12-3 or TRBV12-4 and J is TRBJ2-7, with 9 bases matching TRBD1. After removal of 6 bases from V and 4 bases from J, the junction contained 7 bases not matched to a gene. This CDR3 has 14 residues. The CDR3 loop reads CASRKGQGGYEQYF. For the CDR3, the DNA is TGTGCCAGCAGAAAGGGACAGGGCGGATACGAGCAGTACTTC.

V usage is TRBV7-2 and J usage is TRBJ2-7, with 10 bases fitting TRBD1. This CDR3 contains 16 residues. Germline V lookup: CDR1 SGHTA, CDR2 FQGNSA. Germline trimming cut 0 bases from V and 7 bases from J; bases unmatched to any gene: 9. Written as DNA, the CDR3 is TGTGCCAGCAGCTTAGCCGGGACAGGGGTCTACAATGAGCAGTACTTC. This gives the protein CASSLAGTGVYNEQYF.

The chain carries TRBV29-1 and TRBJ2-1; a weak D match, TRBD1 (5 bases). The J call may not be correct, given that the DNA end is closer to TRBJ2-7. The CDR3 loop spans 14 amino acids. Looked up from germline, CDR1 is SQVTM and CDR2 is ANQGSEA. The CDR3 reads CSARDRRASDEQYF. CDR3 bases: TGCAGCGCCCGAGACAGAAGGGCGTCCGATGAGCAGTACTTC.

This clonotype was seen once. This rearrangement joins TRBV6-6 to TRBJ2-1; 7 bases agree with TRBD2. From germline, CDR1 is MNHNY and CDR2 SVGAGI (reference sequence). CDR3 size: 11 residues. After removal of 6 bases from V and 12 bases from J, the junction contained 5 bases not matched to a gene. The CDR3 here is CASSTKRGQFF. DNA for the CDR3: TGTGCCAGCAGCACCAAGCGGGGGCAGTTCTTC.

In nucleotides, the CDR3 is TGCGCCAGCAGTCCTTTGGCAGGGAACACTGAAGCTTTCTTT. Its protein is CASSPLAGNTEAFF. This chain connects TRBV5-1 to TRBJ1-1; D remains ambiguous. V lost 5 bases to trimming and J lost 1 base, with 12 bases between them. CDR3 size: 14 residues. Germline V lookup: CDR1 SGHRS, CDR2 YFSETQ.

V is TRBV15 and J is TRBJ1-1, with D uncertain. The germline CDR1 and CDR2 sequences are LNHNV and YYDKDF (reference sequence). The CDR3 contains 13 residues. The V and J ends lost 2 bases and 3 bases respectively, with 7 bases between them. DNA of the CDR3: TGTGCCACCAGCAGACAGGTGGACACTGAAGCTTTCTTT. This encodes CATSRQVDTEAFF. The complete variable domain, with remaining parts taken from reference TRBV15 and TRBJ1-1, reads DAMVIQNPRYQVTQFGKPVTLSCSQTLNHNVMYWYQQKSSQAPKLLFHYYDKDFNNEADTPDNFQSRRPNTSFCFLDIRSPGLGDTAMYLCATSRQVDTEAFFGQGTRLTVV.

The chain carries TRBV10-3 and TRBJ1-2, with 7 bases matching TRBD1. The CDR3 length is 15 residues. The V and J ends lost 0 bases and 4 bases, in that order; junction bases with no gene match: 5. CDR1 and CDR2 (germline): ENHRY, SYGVKD. CDR3 sequence (DNA): TGTGCCATCAGTGAGTCAGGGGACAGCGCCTATGGCTACACCTTC. This sequence encodes CAISESGDSAYGYTF.

The CDR3 is CASSPAGSASTDTQYF. CDR3 DNA sequence: TGTGCCAGCAGCCCCGCGGGATCCGCGTCCACAGATACGCAGTATTTT. This chain uses TRBV6-6 with TRBJ2-3, with a tentative D call TRBD2 (6 bases). The V gene lost 6 bases and the J gene lost 2 bases, with 18 bases spanning the gap. This CDR3 region has 16 residues. Germline V gene lookup returns CDR1 MNHNY and CDR2 SVGAGI (reference sequence).

Comment on this clonotype: A much larger clonotype is one base distant, so this may be a read error. The chain uses TRBV12-3 or TRBV12-4 and TRBJ2-1, with 10 nucleotides matching TRBD1. V lost 3 bases to trimming and J lost 7 bases; unmatched junction nucleotides: 9. CDR3 size: 16 residues. The CDR3 is CASSFSGTGEENEQFF. CDR3 sequence (DNA): TGTGCCAGCAGTTTTTCCGGGACAGGGGAAGAAAATGAGCAGTTCTTC.

The rearrangement uses TRBV5-1 and TRBJ2-3, with D possibly matching TRBD1 (6 bases). Germline V lookup: CDR1 SGHRS, CDR2 YFSETQ. CDR3 length: 14 amino acids. Trimming took off 2 bases at V and 9 bases at J, with 16 bases between the two ends. The CDR3 nucleotides read TGCGCCAGCAGCTTAGGCCAGGGGATGAGGACGCAGTATTTT. Its protein product is CASSLGQGMRTQYF. Full variable domain (rest looked up from reference TRBV5-1 and TRBJ2-3): KAGVTQTPRYLIKTRGQQVTLSCSPISGHRSVSWYQQTPGQGLQFLFEYFSETQRNKGNFPGRFSGRQFSNSRSEMNVSTLELGDSALYLCASSLGQGMRTQYFGPGTRLTVL.

The CDR3: CASSPANTGAGTQYF. The CDR3, as DNA: TGTGCCAGCTCACCAGCCAATACCGGGGCAGGTACGCAGTATTTT. The chain has TRBV18 and TRBJ2-3, with D possibly being TRBD1 or TRBD2 (5 bases each). The CDR3 is 15 amino acids. V was cut by 2 bases and J by 8 bases, with 17 bases left in between. Germline V CDR1 and CDR2: KGHSH, LQKENI.

This clonotype was found many times. An end of the junction does not agree with germline; a read error may underlie this. The CDR3 DNA reads TGTGCCAGCAGTTTGGTAGCGGGAGCCTACGAGCAGTACTTC. Translating gives CASSLVAGAYEQYF. The chain employs TRBV5-1 and TRBJ2-7; the match to TRBD2 covers 9 bases. Germline CDR1 is SGHRS and CDR2 is YFSETQ. The length of the CDR3 is 14 residues.

As concerns this clonotype: A much larger clone differs by one base, so this may be a read error. The V gene is TRBV12-3 or TRBV12-4, the J gene TRBJ1-2, with D uncertain. Trimming took off 2 bases at V and 3 bases at J, with 7 bases between the two ends. There are 13 residues in the CDR3. The CDR3: CASSLKIDYGYTF. CDR3 DNA: TGTGCCAGCAGTTTAAAGATTGACTATGGCTACACCTTC.

The chain combines TRBV12-3 or TRBV12-4 with TRBJ2-5; 12 bases are a match to TRBD2. The J call is in doubt because the DNA end fits TRBJ2-7 better. This CDR3 is built from 16 residues. CDR3 DNA sequence: TGTGCCAGCAGAGAGGGGACTAGCGGGCGTTCCTACGAGCAGTACTTC. Amino acids: CASREGTSGRSYEQYF.

The count of this clonotype is one. This chain links TRBV5-1 with TRBJ2-5, with a weak D call TRBD2 (6 bases). CDR3 length equals 14 residues. Trimming shortened V by 1 base and J by 5 bases, and 12 bases separated the two germline ends. Germline CDR1 is SGHRS and CDR2 is YFSETQ. CDR3 in DNA: TGCGCCAGCAGCTTGTTGGAGGGGCACGAGACCCAGTACTTC. This sequence encodes CASSLLEGHETQYF.

This clonotype was counted a few times. This chain links TRBV4-1 with TRBJ2-1, with D possibly TRBD2 on 6 matching bases. This CDR3 comprises 13 residues. In germline, CDR1 is MGHRA, CDR2 YSYEKL. Trimming took off 0 bases at V and 6 bases at J, with 6 bases between the two ends. The CDR3 region has the DNA TGCGCCAGCAGCCAAGAGCGGGGCAATGAGCAGTTCTTC. This codes for CASSQERGNEQFF.

The V gene is TRBV12-3 or TRBV12-4, the J gene TRBJ2-3; possibly TRBD2 for D (5 bases). The CDR3 has 13 residues. V dropped 7 bases and J dropped 13 bases, with 21 bases sitting between them. As DNA, the CDR3 is TGTGCCAGCACCCGTCGAGCGGTTCCAAGGAAGTATTTT. Protein product: CASTRRAVPRKYF.

The CDR3 is CAISESASLLDSALHF. DNA of the CDR3: TGTGCCATCAGTGAGTCGGCCAGCCTACTAGATTCGGCCCTCCACTTT. The V gene is TRBV10-3, the J gene TRBJ1-6; D remains unclear. Looked up from germline, CDR1 is ENHRY and CDR2 is SYGVKD. V lost 0 bases to trimming and J lost 14 bases, with 20 bases between them. The CDR3 length is 16 residues.

The rearrangement joins TRBV27 to TRBJ1-2; D not resolved. This CDR3 is 16 amino acids long. Per the germline V gene, CDR1 is MNHEY and CDR2 is SMNVEV (reference sequence). V was cut by 4 bases and J by 1 base, with 16 bases left in between. CDR3 amino acids: CASSSLGRGFNYGYTF. CDR3 nucleotide sequence: TGTGCCAGCAGTTCCCTCGGCCGGGGATTTAACTATGGCTACACCTTC.

The chain joins TRBV12-3 or TRBV12-4 to TRBJ1-1, with D maybe TRBD1 (5 bases). The V gene lost 5 bases and the J gene lost 1 base, with 11 bases spanning the gap. This CDR3 has 14 residues. Here the CDR3 DNA reads TGTGCCAGCAGTCCGGGACCAAAGAACACTGAAGCTTTCTTT. Translated, it gives CASSPGPKNTEAFF.

This chain joins TRBV18 and TRBJ2-5; D assignment may be TRBD1 or TRBD2 (5 bases each). The V gene lost 0 bases and the J gene lost 2 bases, with 10 bases spanning the gap. This CDR3 is built from 15 residues. Germline lookup yields CDR1 KGHSH and CDR2 LQKENI. CDR3 residues: CASSPPSEGQETQYF. In nucleotides, the CDR3 is TGTGCCAGCTCACCACCTAGTGAGGGGCAAGAGACCCAGTACTTC.

This clonotype appeared a few times. The chain couples TRBV9 to TRBJ1-3; no clear D. The CDR3 has 15 residues. The germline V gene encodes CDR1 SGDLS and CDR2 YYNGEE. Trimming shortened V by 3 bases and J by 0 bases, and 10 bases separated the two germline ends. The CDR3: CASSGYSSSGNTIYF. The CDR3 DNA reads TGTGCCAGCAGCGGTTACAGTTCCTCTGGAAACACCATATATTTT.